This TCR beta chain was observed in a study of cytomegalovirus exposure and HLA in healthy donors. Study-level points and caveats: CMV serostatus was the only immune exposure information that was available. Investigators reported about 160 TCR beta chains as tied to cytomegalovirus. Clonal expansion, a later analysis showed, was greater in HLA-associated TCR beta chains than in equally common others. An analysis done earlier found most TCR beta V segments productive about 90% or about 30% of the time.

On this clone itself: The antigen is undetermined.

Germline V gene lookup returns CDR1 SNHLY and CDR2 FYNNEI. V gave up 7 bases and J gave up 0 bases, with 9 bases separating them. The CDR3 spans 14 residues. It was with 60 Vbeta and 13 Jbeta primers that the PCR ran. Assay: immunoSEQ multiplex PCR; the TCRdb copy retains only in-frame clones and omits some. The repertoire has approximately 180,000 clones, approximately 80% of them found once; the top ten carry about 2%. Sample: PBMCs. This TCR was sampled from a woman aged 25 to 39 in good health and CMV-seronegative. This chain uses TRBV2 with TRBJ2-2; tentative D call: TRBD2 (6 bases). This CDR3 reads CASTAGSNTGELFF. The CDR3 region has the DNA TGTGCCAGCACTGCGGGATCGAACACCGGGGAGCTGTTTTTT.